One and the same sample provided the 18 T cell receptor beta chains below, sequenced in a study of human T cells and chemical hapten exposure. In TCRdb, the RACE reads were re-called with MiXCR into one record per CDR3 protein. The sample lists about 42,000 distinct CDR3 sequences; around 9% were seen once. The time point: patch test 2, 6 weeks after DPC sensitization. Documented treatment: therapeutic diphenylcyclopropenone sensitization with weekly scalp DPC. Sample: whole blood, taken in connection with sensitization to the hapten diphenylcyclopropenone (DPC). These receptors came from a woman in her thirties or forties with alopecia areata. Some clones in this sample may be carry-over from other donors' samples.

This clonotype has a count of ten or more. The chain combines TRBV6-2 or TRBV6-3 with TRBJ2-2, with D unclear. The V end lost 4 bases, the J end lost 2 bases, and 11 bases lay between the germline ends. The CDR3 consists of 15 residues. Per germline, CDR1 MNHEY and CDR2 SVGEGT. In DNA, the CDR3 is TGTGCCAGCAGTTTAATAGGCGCCAACACCGGGGAGCTGTTTTTT. It encodes CASSLIGANTGELFF.

With respect to this clonotype: A clone one base away is much larger, so this may be a read error. This sequence joins TRBV20-1 and TRBJ2-7; 12 nucleotides agree with TRBD1. Per germline, CDR1 DFQATT and CDR2 SNEGSKA (reference sequence). V was clipped by 4 bases and J by 5 bases; unmatched bases: 3. This CDR3 has 13 residues. CDR3 DNA sequence: TGCAGTGCTAAGGGGACAGGGGGCCACGAGCAGTACTTC. Amino acids: CSAKGTGGHEQYF.

In this sample, this clonotype turned up a few times. The V call is TRBV20-1, the J call TRBJ2-5; TRBD2 agrees at 8 bases. The germline CDR1 and CDR2 sequences are DFQATT and SNEGSKA (reference sequence). Losses at the gene ends were 0 bases for V and 2 bases for J; bases not matched to a gene: 11. CDR3 length: 17 amino acids. The CDR3 region is CSARDSIAGGLQETQYF. In DNA, the CDR3 is TGCAGTGCTAGAGATTCCATTGCGGGGGGTCTGCAAGAGACCCAGTACTTC.

This clonotype was recorded at least ten times. V is TRBV14 and J is TRBJ1-6; D not resolved. V was trimmed by 0 bases and J by 4 bases, leaving 13 bases between them. This CDR3 region has 17 residues. Germline lookup yields CDR1 SGHDN and CDR2 FVKESK. CDR3 protein: CASSQDVNPFYNSPLHF. CDR3 sequence (DNA): TGTGCCAGCAGCCAAGATGTGAATCCCTTTTATAATTCACCCCTCCACTTT.

This clonotype was detected only a few times. The chain combines TRBV9 with TRBJ1-5; 7 bases are shared with TRBD1. V trimming: 3 bases; J trimming: 3 bases; junction bases outside the gene matches: 6. Looked up from germline, CDR1 is SGDLS and CDR2 is YYNGEE. The CDR3 contains 15 residues. The CDR3 DNA sequence: TGTGCCAGCAGCGCGGGACAGAGTTACAATCAGCCCCAGCATTTT. The encoded protein is CASSAGQSYNQPQHF.

V gene TRBV20-1 combines with J gene TRBJ1-5; 10 bases agree with TRBD1. The CDR3 is 15 amino acids. Germline V gives CDR1 DFQATT, CDR2 SNEGSKA (reference sequence). J gave up 6 bases and V 5 bases, and 10 bases lay outside the gene matches. The CDR3 bases are TGCAGTGCTGGGCCGGACAGGGGGTTTGTTCAGCCCCAGCATTTT. Translation: CSAGPDRGFVQPQHF.

This clonotype was seen repeatedly, ten times or more. The chain uses TRBV12-3 or TRBV12-4 and TRBJ1-1; D is unresolved. The CDR3 loop spans 13 amino acids. Trimming stripped 6 bases from V and 0 bases from J, with 8 bases between. The CDR3 reads CASRRELNTEAFF. CDR3 DNA sequence: TGTGCCAGCAGGCGGGAGTTGAACACTGAAGCTTTCTTT.

This clonotype was observed many times. This chain uses TRBV12-3 or TRBV12-4 with TRBJ1-5, with 10 positions matching TRBD1. This CDR3 comprises 15 residues. V lost 6 bases and J lost 2; bases outside the gene matches: 4. CDR3: CASSRDRGGNQPQHF. In nucleotides, the CDR3 is TGTGCCAGCAGCAGGGACAGGGGTGGCAATCAGCCCCAGCATTTT.

This clonotype was observed many times. The DNA of the CDR3 is TGTGCCAGCAGCCCCCAAACGAACTATGGCTACACCTTC. The encoded protein is CASSPQTNYGYTF. The chain joins TRBV7-2 to TRBJ1-2; D call uncertain. The V gene lost 5 bases and the J gene lost 2 bases, with 9 bases spanning the gap. Germline V gene data show CDR1 as SGHTA and CDR2 as FQGNSA. The CDR3 covers 13 residues.

The chain recombines TRBV9 with TRBJ2-5, with D tentatively TRBD2 (6 bases). V lost 6 bases and J lost 1, with 13 bases in between. Germline CDR1 SGDLS, CDR2 YYNGEE. The CDR3 sequence is 14 residues long. The CDR3 DNA reads as TGTGCCAGCAACTCACGGGGGACCCAAGAGACCCAGTACTTC. Translating it yields CASNSRGTQETQYF.

This clonotype was found a few times. The J gene is TRBJ2-1, the V gene TRBV7-6; 9 bases fit TRBD2. The germline gives CDR1 SGHVS, CDR2 FNYEAQ. This CDR3 has 15 residues. Trimming cost V 1 base and J 7 bases; bases outside gene matches: 5. The CDR3 nucleotides are TGTGCCAGCAGCTTAGAGGGACTAGCTACGAATGAGCAGTTCTTC. Residues: CASSLEGLATNEQFF.

This clonotype was seen many times. The chain uses TRBV14 and TRBJ1-4; D call uncertain. This CDR3 contains 13 residues. V gave up 0 bases and J gave up 14 bases, with 13 bases separating them. Germline values: CDR1 SGHDN, CDR2 FVKESK. The CDR3 spells CASSQDLDAQLFF. CDR3 nucleotide sequence: TGTGCCAGCAGCCAAGATCTAGACGCCCAGCTGTTTTTT.

The table lists this clonotype with many counts. The chain recombines TRBV5-1 with TRBJ1-6, with 8 bases lining up with TRBD1. The junction had 5 bases not matched to a gene; V was cut back by 4 bases and J by 8 bases. The CDR3 is made up of 14 amino acids. Looked up from germline, CDR1 is SGHRS and CDR2 is YFSETQ. CDR3 in DNA: TGCGCCAGCAGCGTTGGACAGGGCCATTCACCCCTCCACTTT. Its protein product is CASSVGQGHSPLHF.

At least ten counts were recorded for this clonotype. The chain links TRBV30 to TRBJ2-7; 7 bases are shared with TRBD1. CDR1 is GTSNPN and CDR2 is SVGIG in the germline V gene (reference sequence). This CDR3 is 14 amino acids long. J gave up 0 bases and V 4 bases, and 6 bases lay outside the gene matches. The CDR3 region has the DNA TGTGCCTGGAAGGGGGCGTTGATCTCCTACGAGCAGTACTTC. This encodes CAWKGALISYEQYF.

This chain uses TRBV9 with TRBJ1-3; D is unclear. Trimming stripped 0 bases from V and 2 bases from J, with 9 bases between. Germline values: CDR1 SGDLS, CDR2 YYNGEE. This CDR3 is built from 15 residues. The CDR3 DNA sequence: TGTGCCAGCAGCGTAGATCTCCGGACTGGAAACACCATATATTTT. It yields the protein CASSVDLRTGNTIYF.

The chain uses TRBV10-3 and TRBJ1-6; possible D gene TRBD1, 5 bases. Trimming shortened V by 8 bases and J by 7 bases, and 9 bases separated the two germline ends. Germline V CDR1 and CDR2: ENHRY, SYGVKD. The CDR3 runs to 12 residues. As DNA, the CDR3 is TGTGCCATCCGACGGGGGAATTCACCCCTCCACTTT. This codes for CAIRRGNSPLHF.

The rearrangement joins TRBV11-2 to TRBJ2-6; perhaps TRBD2 as D (6 bases). V was trimmed by 4 bases and J by 0 bases, leaving 13 bases between them. There are 17 residues in the CDR3. Per the germline V gene, CDR1 is SGHAT and CDR2 is FQNNGV. Written as DNA, the CDR3 is TGTGCCAGCAGCTCTGCGGGACGTCGCTCTGGGGCCAACGTCCTGACTTTC. Protein product: CASSSAGRRSGANVLTF.

There are many counts of this clonotype. The chain combines TRBV12-3 or TRBV12-4 with TRBJ2-1; 7 bases are shared with TRBD2. Trimming cost V 5 bases and J 5 bases; bases outside gene matches: 12. This CDR3 region has 16 residues. The CDR3 nucleotides read TGTGCCAGCAGTGCCATGACTAGCTCTTTCAACAATGAGCAGTTCTTC. This codes for CASSAMTSSFNNEQFF.